Following are 8 T cell receptor beta chains from one sample sequenced in a study of beta chain features in type 1 diabetes. Since all of the isolated RNA was reverse transcribed, expressed TCRB transcripts were what got sequenced. TCRdb keeps only in-frame clones here, not all; method: immunoSEQ multiplex PCR. The sample includes 130,000 to 150,000 clones, more than 9% of them seen just once. The specimen was naive CD4+ T cells from blood. The receptors shown here come from a man between 18 and 29 years old in good health.

V usage is TRBV6-5 and J usage is TRBJ2-7; 11 bases are shared with TRBD2. CDR1 MNHEY and CDR2 SVGAGI come from the germline V gene. The CDR3 extends over 16 amino acids. V was pared by 0 bases and J by 3 bases, with 4 bases of the junction left unmatched. In DNA form, the CDR3 reads TGTGCCAGCAGTTACTCGAGTGGGACTAGCGGCTACGAGCAGTACTTC. It specifies CASSYSSGTSGYEQYF.

V gene TRBV4-1 combines with J gene TRBJ2-3; D may be TRBD1 (6 bases). The germline gives CDR1 MGHRA, CDR2 YSYEKL. The CDR3 totals 15 residues. V was shortened by 0 bases and J by 4 bases, with 11 bases between the two germline ends. DNA for the CDR3: TGCGCCAGCAGCCAAGAAGACAGGATGGCAGATACGCAGTATTTT. Its protein is CASSQEDRMADTQYF.

The rearrangement uses TRBV9 and TRBJ2-5, with a tentative D call TRBD2 (6 bases). The CDR3 has 16 residues. Trimming left V 3 bases short and J 2 bases short, with 17 bases between. Looked up from germline, CDR1 is SGDLS and CDR2 is YYNGEE. The CDR3 nucleotides are TGTGCCAGCAGCGCCCGGGGGTGGATATCGCAAGAGACCCAGTACTTC. Translation gives CASSARGWISQETQYF.

This clone was counted ten times or more. The chain uses TRBV4-3 and TRBJ1-2; unclear D gene. From germline, CDR1 is LGHNA and CDR2 YSLEER. CDR3 size: 14 residues. V was cut by 0 bases and J by 4 bases, with 9 bases left in between. CDR3 in amino acids: CASSQDRMLYGYTF. As DNA, the CDR3 is TGCGCCAGCAGCCAAGACAGGATGCTCTATGGCTACACCTTC.

This clone was counted only a few times. The chain has TRBV19 and TRBJ2-5; weak D call: TRBD2 (6 bases). The V end lost 5 bases, the J end lost 1 base, and 17 bases lay between the germline ends. From germline, CDR1 is LNHDA and CDR2 SQIVND (reference sequence). CDR3 length: 16 residues. This chain's CDR3 is CASSDSAAGTQETQYF. The CDR3 DNA reads as TGTGCCAGTAGTGACTCTGCTGCGGGGACCCAAGAGACCCAGTACTTC.

The chain combines TRBV14 with TRBJ2-3; 8 bases align to TRBD1. Looked up from germline, CDR1 is SGHDN and CDR2 is FVKESK. After removal of 1 base from V and 5 bases from J, the junction contained 8 bases not matched to a gene. This CDR3 comprises 16 residues. The CDR3 nucleotides read TGTGCCAGCAGCCAAGGGGCCCCTACAGGGGGAGATACGCAGTATTTT. Translated: CASSQGAPTGGDTQYF.

The genes are TRBV25-1 and TRBJ2-7; D uncertain. The V gene's germline CDR1 is MGHDK and CDR2 SYGVNS. The V end lost 6 bases, the J end lost 2 bases, and 11 bases lay between the germline ends. The CDR3 extends over 13 amino acids. The CDR3 coding sequence is TGTGCCAGCAGCGCCGAGTTAGCCTACGAGCAGTACTTC. Encoded protein: CASSAELAYEQYF.

This clone was detected ten times or more. The chain has TRBV23-1 and TRBJ1-5; 9 bases map to TRBD1. TRBV23-1 is an ORF, and what it does is uncertain. The J segment lost 5 bases and the V segment lost 4 bases, leaving 6 bases of the junction unmatched. The CDR3 has 15 amino acids. The DNA for the CDR3 is TGCGCCAGCAGTCGGGACAGGGATAAAGATCAGCCCCAGCATTTT. Amino acid sequence: CASSRDRDKDQPQHF.